The source of this T cell receptor beta chain is a study of post-analysis software for immune sequencing data (dated by TCRdb to between 2015 and 2016). For the study in its entirety: Recorded disease courses included relapsing-remitting, secondary progressive and progressive-relapsing multiple sclerosis, with some patients lacking subtype annotation. Patient repertoires were compared against 11 previously published healthy control repertoires from donors aged roughly 6 to 27 years. A subset of samples was prepared in parallel using single-end sample barcoding, then pooled and co-amplified after Illumina adapter ligation.

The paper as a whole reports these results and caveats: Significantly lower normalized Chao1 diversity was found in multiple sclerosis patients than in controls, suggesting substantial peripheral T-cell clonal expansion. Significantly higher frequencies in patients than in controls were found for roughly 5 TRBV segments, including TRBV5-6, TRBV5-1 and TRBV20-1. When samples were clustered directly using the F measure, samples prepared in the same batch co-clustered strongly, which prompted a batch-effect correction. The multiple sclerosis patient group was slightly younger than the control group.

TCR beta repertoires were profiled from peripheral blood of 10 to 15 young patients with multiple sclerosis to demonstrate the VDJtools post-analysis software. Multiple sclerosis patients were children and adolescents aged about 6 to 16 years. Receptor amplification or capture employed PCR. The run used an Illumina HiSeq 2500. To reduce PCR and sequencing biases, unique molecular identifiers were incorporated into the TCR beta cDNA libraries. Every 1 to 10 million input T cells yielded 500,000 or so cDNA molecules, meaning each molecule approximated one T cell. The same protocol used for the earlier healthy control dataset was applied to prepare and sequence the patient libraries. Within a given batch, samples were prepared together, multiplexed and sequenced on the same HiSeq lane. The source study handled its data this way. MIGEC was used to process the raw barcoded reads, and molecular identifier groups with only a single read were discarded before consensus assembly and CDR3 extraction. Clonotype tables were post-analysed with VDJtools, and diversity was normalized by down-sampling all datasets to the smallest sample size. To correct batch-related cross-sample contamination, repertoire overlap clustering matched CDR3 amino acid sequences but not nucleotide sequences. Clones were called with MiXCR by TCRdb after fastp trimmed the public reads at Q25, and only in-frame beta chains were retained. Merged by CDR3 protein, the rows form single entries marked with the most common genes and DNA. It is TCRdb's table, rather than the study itself, that gives the V and J calls and clone size. This sample gives hundreds of thousands of distinct CDR3 sequences in total; around 50% of them show up just once. 4% to 5.5% of the sample rests with the top ten.

A remark on this clonotype: Its specific antigen is unknown. No qualities accompany the bases; no much larger clone lies one base away.

Taken from the germline V gene (reference sequence), the CDR1 and CDR2 loops are SGHKS and YYEKEE. V and J are truncated by 4 bases and 0 bases respectively, leaving an intervening sequence of 14 bases. The CDR3 goes from the cysteine to the phenylalanine over 16 residues. Only CDR3 DNA is held: 48 bases, read in frame from base 1. The sequence derives from a girl between 5 and 17 years old with multiple sclerosis. Recombination connected TRBV5-5 to TRBJ2-4, with TRBD2 as a weak D call on 6 bases. Sequenced input: blood. At the DNA level, the sequence is TGTGCCAGCAGCCGGCTCGGGGGACTAGCCAAAAACATTCAGTACTTC. Translated, this is CASSRLGGLAKNIQYF.